The 28 T cell receptor beta chains given below trace back to one sample, sequenced in a study of spatial heterogeneity in lung cancer. Time point noted: sample taken at primary tumor resection. TCRdb reprocessed the 5' RACE reads via MiXCR and lists one record per CDR3 protein. The profile shows 60,000 to 90,000 distinct CDR3 sequences, 7% to 9% of them singletons. The sequenced sample was PBMCs, obtained at surgery. Receptors originate from a male donor with early-stage non-small cell lung cancer.

The rearrangement links TRBV7-2 to TRBJ1-1, with TRBD1 as a possible D gene (5 bases). From germline, CDR1 is SGHTA and CDR2 FQGNSA. This CDR3 is 11 amino acids long. Trimming cost V 5 bases and J 11 bases, with 12 bases left between them. The CDR3 loop reads CASSQRRGAFF. The CDR3 DNA reads as TGTGCCAGCAGCCAACGGCGGGGGGCTTTCTTT.

This clonotype was found a few times. The junction shows a germline mismatch at one end, possibly a read error. The V call is TRBV25-1, the J call TRBJ2-3; D remains ambiguous. CDR3 length: 12 amino acids. Germline V gene sequence: CDR1 MGHDK, CDR2 SYGVNS. The CDR3 region has the DNA TGTGCCAGCAGCGCCAGCACAGATACGCTGTATTTT. Amino acids: CASSASTDTLYF.

This clonotype was seen repeatedly, ten times or more. The J gene is TRBJ2-1, the V gene TRBV20-1; D is undetermined. The germline CDR1 and CDR2 sequences are DFQATT and SNEGSKA (reference sequence). V lost 4 bases and J 3 bases, leaving 7 bases between the germline ends. The CDR3 extends over 12 amino acids. CDR3 nucleotides: TGCAGTGCTAAATCTAGCTACAATGAGCAGTTCTTC. It encodes CSAKSSYNEQFF.

This clonotype has at least ten counts. V and J are TRBV7-2 and TRBJ1-1, with no clear D. The CDR3 consists of 13 residues. V was cut by 5 bases and J by 6 bases, with 13 bases left in between. The germline gives CDR1 SGHTA, CDR2 FQGNSA. CDR3: CASSMGPDAEAFF. The CDR3 DNA sequence: TGTGCCAGCAGCATGGGCCCCGACGCTGAAGCTTTCTTT.

This clonotype was counted ten times or more. This chain uses TRBV27 with TRBJ2-2, with unresolved D. Trimming left V 4 bases short and J 8 bases short, with 8 bases between. CDR3 size: 12 residues. CDR1 and CDR2 (germline): MNHEY, SMNVEV (reference sequence). The CDR3 region has the DNA TGTGCCAGCAGTTCTCCTTGGGGGGAGCTGTTTTTT. Translation gives CASSSPWGELFF.

The rearrangement joins TRBV30 to TRBJ1-1, with TRBD1 as a possible D gene (5 bases). This CDR3 has 14 residues. V was clipped by 0 bases and J by 2 bases, with 10 bases between them. Germline V CDR1 and CDR2: GTSNPN, SVGIG (reference sequence). CDR3 amino acids: CAWSVKGFNTEAFF. The CDR3 DNA is TGTGCCTGGAGTGTGAAGGGGTTCAACACTGAAGCTTTCTTT.

This clonotype has ten or more counts. This chain connects TRBV29-1 to TRBJ1-1; perhaps TRBD1 as D (5 bases). Trimming shortened V by 4 bases and J by 3 bases, and 12 bases separated the two germline ends. Germline-derived CDR1 and CDR2 are SQVTM and ANQGSEA. The CDR3 consists of 13 residues. CDR3: CSVVGREDTEAFF. DNA of the CDR3: TGCAGCGTTGTGGGCAGGGAGGACACTGAAGCTTTCTTT.

Only a few counts were recorded for this clonotype. V usage is TRBV11-2 and J usage is TRBJ1-4; 12 positions agree with TRBD1. The V and J ends lost 5 bases and 7 bases, in that order; junction bases with no gene match: 8. CDR1 is SGHAT and CDR2 is FQNNGV in the germline V gene. This CDR3 is 16 amino acids long. The chain's CDR3 is CASSRDRGLFGEKLFF. In DNA, the CDR3 is TGTGCCAGCAGCCGGGACAGGGGGCTGTTTGGTGAAAAACTGTTTTTT.

This clonotype was detected ten times or more. The chain employs TRBV7-8 and TRBJ1-1; no firm D call. The CDR3 is made up of 12 amino acids. V lost 5 bases, J lost 5 bases, and 9 bases lay in between. Germline V CDR1 and CDR2: SGHVS, FQNEAQ. Here the CDR3 DNA reads TGTGCCAGCAGCCCTCGAGGGACTGAAGCTTTCTTT. This encodes CASSPRGTEAFF.

This clonotype was recorded many times. The chain is built from TRBV7-9 and TRBJ1-1; the D is unclear. This CDR3 spans 15 amino acids. With 1 base removed from V and 1 base from J, the gap between germline ends came to 10 bases. Germline CDR1 SEHNR, CDR2 FQNEAQ (reference sequence). The CDR3 loop reads CASSLGRYANTEAFF. CDR3 nucleotide sequence: TGTGCCAGCAGCTTAGGACGGTACGCGAACACTGAAGCTTTCTTT.

This clonotype was seen more than once but under ten times. This chain's CDR3 is CASSFTGGSGNTIYF. CDR3 bases: TGTGCCAGCAGCTTTACAGGGGGCTCTGGAAACACCATATATTTT. V is TRBV7-2 and J is TRBJ1-3, with 8 bases aligning to TRBD1. The CDR3 is 15 residues long. V dropped 3 bases and J dropped 0; count of bases not matched to a gene: 1. Germline CDR1 reads SGHTA; CDR2 reads FQGNSA. The full variable domain, its missing parts supplied by reference TRBV7-2 and TRBJ1-3, is GAGVSQSPSNKVTEKGKDVELRCDPISGHTALYWYRQSLGQGLEFLIYFQGNSAPDKSGLPSDRFSAERTGGSVSTLTIQRTQQEDSAVYLCASSFTGGSGNTIYFGEGSWLTVV.

The table lists this clonotype with many counts. V is TRBV19 and J is TRBJ2-7; D not resolved. Trimming removed 6 bases at V and 3 bases at J, with 12 bases between. The CDR3 loop spans 13 amino acids. From germline, CDR1 is LNHDA and CDR2 SQIVND (reference sequence). Here the CDR3 reads CASSPFLNYEQYF. The CDR3 DNA reads TGTGCCAGTAGCCCCTTCTTAAACTACGAGCAGTACTTC.

This clonotype was observed many times. This chain links TRBV7-9 with TRBJ2-7; 7 nucleotides align to TRBD1. Germline V gives CDR1 SEHNR, CDR2 FQNEAQ (reference sequence). The CDR3 totals 16 residues. V gave up 5 bases and J gave up 0 bases; unmatched junction bases: 10. As DNA, the CDR3 is TGTGCCAGCAGCAGAAAAGGACAGGCCTACTCCTACGAGCAGTACTTC. It codes for CASSRKGQAYSYEQYF.

This clonotype turned up a few times. V and J are TRBV5-1 and TRBJ1-1; 7 nucleotides align to TRBD1. J lost 5 bases, V lost 1 base, and 2 bases had no gene match. Germline loops: CDR1 SGHRS, CDR2 YFSETQ. CDR3 length equals 13 residues. The CDR3 nucleotides are TGCGCCAGCAGCTTGTACAGGGGAACTGAAGCTTTCTTT. Translating gives CASSLYRGTEAFF.

V and J are TRBV10-3 and TRBJ2-1, with D maybe TRBD2 (6 bases). This CDR3 has 13 residues. The germline V gene has CDR1 ENHRY and CDR2 SYGVKD. Trimming removed 10 bases at V and 7 bases at J, with 17 bases between. This chain's CDR3 is CATLTDAGNEQFF. The CDR3 nucleotides are TGTGCCACCCTCACCGACGCGGGAAATGAGCAGTTCTTC.

This clonotype came up many times. The rearrangement links TRBV7-9 to TRBJ2-1, with 13 positions matching TRBD2. V gave up 6 bases and J gave up 9 bases; unmatched junction bases: 8. Germline V gives CDR1 SEHNR, CDR2 FQNEAQ (reference sequence). CDR3 length equals 15 residues. CDR3 coding DNA: TGTGCCAGCAGACGAGGACTAGCGGGAGATGGTGAGCAGTTCTTC. Its translation is CASRRGLAGDGEQFF.

Many counts were recorded for this clonotype. The chain combines TRBV29-1 with TRBJ2-1, with 7 bases aligning to TRBD1. The CDR3 extends over 12 amino acids. Trimming cost V 7 bases and J 8 bases; bases outside gene matches: 8. Germline CDR1 and CDR2: SQVTM and ANQGSEA. The CDR3 DNA reads TGCAGCGCCCGAAGGACAGGAGATGAGCAGTTCTTC. It specifies CSARRTGDEQFF.

The sample holds a few counts of this clonotype. The V call is TRBV20-1, the J call TRBJ1-2, with D tentatively TRBD1 (6 bases). From germline, CDR1 is DFQATT and CDR2 SNEGSKA (reference sequence). Trimming cost V 0 bases and J 6 bases, with 14 bases left between them. The CDR3 sequence is 14 residues long. In DNA, the CDR3 is TGCAGTGCTAGAGATGTGTCGGCAGGGGATGGCTACACCTTC. Amino acids: CSARDVSAGDGYTF.

The chain recombines TRBV20-1 with TRBJ2-3, with TRBD1 matching 8 bases. The CDR3 spans 12 residues. Germline V gene data show CDR1 as DFQATT and CDR2 as SNEGSKA (reference sequence). After removal of 5 bases from V and 6 bases from J, the junction contained 4 bases not matched to a gene. The CDR3: CSAPGQGDTQYF. The CDR3 DNA is TGCAGTGCTCCCGGACAGGGCGATACGCAGTATTTT.

This clonotype was observed many times. CDR3 sequence reads: CATSRQKNEKLFF. In nucleotides, the CDR3 is TGTGCCACCAGCAGACAGAAGAATGAAAAACTGTTTTTT. The V gene is TRBV15, the J gene TRBJ1-4; D is uncertain. This CDR3 is 13 amino acids long. The V gene lost 2 bases and the J gene lost 5 bases, with 6 bases spanning the gap. Germline V gene data show CDR1 as LNHNV and CDR2 as YYDKDF (reference sequence).

This clonotype was recorded many times. The chain recombines TRBV5-1 with TRBJ2-5; 8 positions match TRBD1. The ends lost 5 bases at V and 4 bases at J; junction bases unmatched: 10. The length of the CDR3 is 15 residues. Germline lookup yields CDR1 SGHRS and CDR2 YFSETQ. The DNA of the CDR3 is TGCGCCAGCAGGGGAGGACAGGGAGGAGTAGAGACCCAGTACTTC. This translates into CASRGGQGGVETQYF.

This clonotype was observed many times. V gene TRBV20-1 combines with J gene TRBJ2-7; D tentatively reads TRBD1 or TRBD2 (7 bases each). In germline, CDR1 is DFQATT, CDR2 SNEGSKA (reference sequence). This CDR3 spans 11 amino acids. The CDR3 reads CSARGGGEQYF. The DNA of the CDR3 is TGCAGCGCCAGGGGGGGAGGCGAGCAGTACTTC.

This clonotype was recorded many times. The J gene is TRBJ1-2, the V gene TRBV3-1; D is undetermined. CDR1 is LGHDT and CDR2 is YNNKEL in the germline V gene (reference sequence). The CDR3 length is 12 residues. Trimming left V 1 base short and J 3 bases short, with 3 bases between. This chain's CDR3 is CASSQVDYGYTF. CDR3 nucleotides: TGTGCCAGCAGCCAAGTGGACTATGGCTACACCTTC.

This clonotype was detected a few times. The gene calls are TRBV13 and TRBJ1-1, with D hard to call. The V end was cut by 8 bases, the J end by 1 base, with 8 bases between. Germline values: CDR1 PRHDT, CDR2 FYEKMQ (reference sequence). The CDR3 runs 12 residues. This CDR3 reads CASLNSNTEAFF. The CDR3 nucleotides are TGTGCCAGCCTAAACTCGAACACTGAAGCTTTCTTT.

This clonotype has at least ten counts. The chain uses TRBV10-3 and TRBJ2-2; TRBD2 matches at 7 bases. The CDR3 covers 15 residues. Losses at the gene ends were 8 bases for V and 2 bases for J; bases not matched to a gene: 8. Per germline, CDR1 ENHRY and CDR2 SYGVKD. The CDR3, as DNA: TGTGCCATCCGAGGACTAGGACCTAACACCGGGGAGCTGTTTTTT. It translates to CAIRGLGPNTGELFF.

This clonotype has ten or more counts. V is TRBV29-1 and J is TRBJ2-5; possibly TRBD1 for D (7 bases). Germline loops: CDR1 SQVTM, CDR2 ANQGSEA. This CDR3 comprises 12 residues. The germline V and J ends were trimmed by 7 bases and 2 bases, with 11 bases remaining between them. Here the CDR3 DNA reads TGCAGCGGCAGGGGGAGGCAAGAGACCCAGTACTTC. Encoded protein: CSGRGRQETQYF.

This clonotype was observed a few times. The genes are TRBV7-9 and TRBJ1-6; 7 nucleotides line up with TRBD1. There are 14 residues in the CDR3. CDR1 and CDR2 (germline): SEHNR, FQNEAQ (reference sequence). V was pared by 7 bases and J by 5 bases, with 5 bases of the junction left unmatched. Here the CDR3 reads CASTAGTDNSPLHF. The DNA for the CDR3 is TGTGCCAGCACGGCCGGGACAGATAATTCACCCCTCCACTTT.

This clonotype was picked up a small number of times. This chain connects TRBV5-4 to TRBJ2-3, with 9 bases fitting TRBD1. The CDR3 is made up of 16 amino acids. Germline-derived CDR1 and CDR2 are SGHNT and YYREEE (reference sequence). V shed 5 bases, J shed 4 bases, and the junction held 11 bases outside the gene matches. Written as DNA, the CDR3 is TGTGCCAGCAGATACCCGGGACAGGGTGGCCCAGATACGCAGTATTTT. Translation: CASRYPGQGGPDTQYF. Using reference TRBV5-4 and TRBJ2-3 for the parts outside the CDR3, the full variable domain is ETGVTQSPTHLIKTRGQQVTLRCSSQSGHNTVSWYQQALGQGPQFIFQYYREEENGRGNFPPRFSGLQFPNYSSELNVNALELDDSALYLCASRYPGQGGPDTQYFGPGTRLTVL.